This T cell receptor (beta chain) comes out of a study of cytomegalovirus exposure and HLA in healthy donors. Study-wide points: Productive status was seen about 90% or about 30% of the time for most TCR beta V segments in an earlier analysis.

The CDR3 has 15 amino acids. Germline loops: CDR1 MRHNA, CDR2 SNTAGT. J was trimmed by 7 bases and V by 0 bases; bases with no gene match: 0. A word on this clone: The antigen remains undetermined.

Primers: 60 Vbeta forward and 13 Jbeta reverse. Produced via immunoSEQ multiplex PCR; TCRdb's table is partial and in-frame only. The sample records fewer than 200,000 clones, roughly 80% being singletons. This rearrangement joins TRBV6-4 to TRBJ1-6; 10 positions match TRBD1. The sample taken for sequencing was PBMCs. This receptor was identified in a man aged 18 to 29 in good health and CMV-seropositive. CDR3 region: CASSDSTGGNSPLHF. The CDR3 DNA sequence: TGTGCCAGCAGTGACTCGACAGGGGGCAATTCACCCCTCCACTTT.